This record covers a single T cell receptor (beta chain). This sample was taken from a study of OX40 agonist ivuxolimab in advanced cancers. Study-wide context: Ivuxolimab is a fully human IgG2 antibody that activates OX40 (CD134).

Generated by immunoSEQ multiplex PCR, the TCRdb table keeps only in-frame clones and is missing some. The table shows roughly 77,000 clones, with 80% to 95% occurring only once. Per germline, CDR1 MDHEN and CDR2 SYDVKM. The CDR3 has 14 residues. Trimming removed 1 base from V and 3 bases from J; junction bases left unmatched: 3. This rearrangement joins TRBV28 to TRBJ2-7, with 7 bases that match TRBD2. This receptor was identified in an adult with an advanced solid tumor such as melanoma, head and neck, liver or kidney cancer. The sample consisted of CD4+ or CD8+ T cells sorted from blood, taken in a trial of the OX40 agonist ivuxolimab. CDR3 sequence reads: CASSLLRGYYEQYF. The DNA for the CDR3 is TGTGCCAGCAGTTTATTGCGGGGGTACTACGAGCAGTACTTC.